This T cell receptor (beta chain) appears in the sequencing data of a study of T cell responses to AZD1222 COVID-19 vaccine. Findings and caveats of the study: Within unmutated variant regions lay the reported targets of nearly half of spike-specific TCRs.

Repertoires were generated with immunoSEQ multiplex PCR, while TCRdb's copy carries only in-frame clones and drops some. The table shows about 130,000 clones, with around 89% occurring only once. Worth noting for this clone: The antigen is unknown.

This receptor was identified in an adult in good health. Here the sequenced sample was peripheral blood, taken on day 0 of AZD1222 vaccination.

The CDR3 bases are TGTGCCAGCAGAGGACAGGGCCGAGGGACTGAAGCTTTCTTT. Residues: CASRGQGRGTEAFF. The V and J genes are TRBV6-5 and TRBJ1-1; TRBD1 matches 8 bases. This CDR3 is 14 amino acids long. The germline CDR1 and CDR2 sequences are MNHEY and SVGAGI. V dropped 6 bases and J dropped 5; count of bases not matched to a gene: 8.